This is a list of T cell receptor beta chains from one sample in a study of cytomegalovirus exposure and HLA in healthy donors. TCRdb's copy holds only in-frame clones and misses some; the assay was immunoSEQ multiplex PCR. Its table records fewer than 100,000 clones. Sequenced sample: PBMCs. These receptor sequences come from a man in his forties or fifties in good health and CMV-seronegative. Each CDR3 is given without its conserved first and last residue. Fields, in order: D gene, CDR3 length, J gene, V gene, CDR3 protein. A D gene is named only where the DNA matches it firmly.

-,11,TRBJ1-2,TRBV7-3,ASSVDKNYGYT
TRBD1,13,TRBJ1-1,TRBV19,ASRGQSPKNTEAF
-,14,TRBJ1-1,TRBV5-4,ASSLPGLAGNTEVF
-,11,TRBJ1-1,TRBV15,ATSHRVNTEAF
TRBD1,13,TRBJ1-2,TRBV7-9,ASSPIETGGYGYT
TRBD1,12,TRBJ1-2,TRBV5-1,ASSLAGQGDGYT
TRBD1,13,TRBJ2-5,TRBV7-9,ASSFNRQGRETQY
TRBD2,14,TRBJ2-2,TRBV27,ASSRSRGGGRGELF
TRBD1,14,TRBJ1-1,TRBV19,ASRIGTGATGTEAF
-,17,TRBJ2-5,TRBV5-3,ARSLRGAAGARGQETQY
TRBD1,12,TRBJ1-6,TRBV5-1,ASSSGQGASPLH
-,13,TRBJ2-2,TRBV6-1,ASIGGAVKTGELF
TRBD2,13,TRBJ2-2,TRBV6-1,ASSEVLAGPGELF
-,10,TRBJ1-5,TRBV28,AGGNPDQPQH
-,13,TRBJ1-5,TRBV2,ASSEGNPSLPPQH
-,10,TRBJ2-3,TRBV5-1,ASRRSTDTQY
TRBD1,10,TRBJ2-7,TRBV28,ASRGQGQVSY
TRBD2,14,TRBJ2-1,TRBV14,ASSHGTSGVYNEQF
-,9,TRBJ2-7,TRBV6-5,ASSSLYEQY
-,11,TRBJ2-5,TRBV27,ASSLRGGETQY
-,13,TRBJ2-3,TRBV5-1,ASSLTGSTADTQY
-,12,TRBJ2-7,TRBV2,ASSRQASSYEQY
TRBD2,16,TRBJ2-3,TRBV11-2,ASSLVGRLAGGGDTQY
TRBD1,13,TRBJ1-1,TRBV7-8,ASSLSMGQGTEAF
TRBD1,14,TRBJ1-2,TRBV4-2,ASSQVGSGQGPGYT
TRBD1,13,TRBJ1-5,TRBV19,ASSTGTGFNQPQH
-,12,TRBJ2-2,TRBV7-2,ASSYRANTGELF
-,12,TRBJ2-7,TRBV5-6,ASSYRTVLGEQY
TRBD1,13,TRBJ1-6,TRBV9,ASSADRGRNSPLH
-,14,TRBJ1-6,TRBV9,ASSVEPGGIYSPLH
TRBD2,14,TRBJ2-5,TRBV10-3,AISGNSGGSQETQY
TRBD1,13,TRBJ2-7,TRBV6-1,ASSEFGQDPYEQY
TRBD1,13,TRBJ2-1,TRBV18,ASSPGQGSYNEQF